The T cell receptor beta chain under discussion was sequenced for a study of early T cells in non-severe SARS-CoV-2 infection. Study observations and caveats: Database matching using VDJdb favored anti-spike CD8 responses, with private and CD4 specificities left missing.

In the library, individual cDNA molecules carried attached unique molecular identifiers. A single record per CDR3 protein comes from TCRdb applying MiXCR to the 5' RACE reads. This sample carries fewer than 35,000 distinct CDR3 sequences, roughly 6% of them seen once, and the ten largest clones take roughly 5%. This clonotype was counted only a few times. Its antigen is unidentified. The clonotype was recovered from an adult who was a healthcare worker with PCR-confirmed SARS-CoV-2 infection or an uninfected control (not recorded which). Material for sequencing was whole blood.

The CDR3 protein is CASSTIIPLPGQESSGANVLTF. Here the CDR3 DNA reads TGTGCCAGCAGTACGATCATACCTCTACCGGGACAGGAGAGCTCTGGGGCCAACGTCCTGACTTTC. The chain recombines TRBV28 with TRBJ2-6; 8 nucleotides align to TRBD1. Per the germline V gene, CDR1 is MDHEN and CDR2 is SYDVKM. V was clipped by 5 bases and J by 0 bases; unmatched bases: 21. CDR3 size: 22 residues.